This T cell receptor beta chain was documented in a study of blood T cell repertoires in COVID-19. Study summary: Acute-phase and convalescent COVID-19 samples originated in the United States, Italy and Spain. Sample material is recorded as cDNA or gDNA derived from T cells, B-cell-depleted T cells, or PBMCs.

The CDR3 sequence is 15 residues long. The trim removed 0 bases at V and 8 bases at J, leaving 4 bases unmatched. Germline CDR1 and CDR2: SEHNR and FQNEAQ (reference sequence). In the original processing: Reference gene primer amplification gave nucleated cell count estimates. The assay was immunoSEQ multiplex PCR, and TCRdb's table has in-frame clones only and misses some. That table is the source of V, J and clone size, and D and trimming were worked out from the DNA. The sample shows 150,000 to 200,000 clones, around 85% of them seen only once. The source of this sequence is a man in his sixties with acute or convalescent COVID-19. The rearrangement links TRBV7-9 to TRBJ1-4; TRBD1 aligns across 9 bases. Sequencing used peripheral blood. The CDR3 here is CASSLATGGREKLFF. CDR3 DNA sequence: TGTGCCAGCAGCTTAGCGACAGGGGGAAGGGAAAAACTGTTTTTT.